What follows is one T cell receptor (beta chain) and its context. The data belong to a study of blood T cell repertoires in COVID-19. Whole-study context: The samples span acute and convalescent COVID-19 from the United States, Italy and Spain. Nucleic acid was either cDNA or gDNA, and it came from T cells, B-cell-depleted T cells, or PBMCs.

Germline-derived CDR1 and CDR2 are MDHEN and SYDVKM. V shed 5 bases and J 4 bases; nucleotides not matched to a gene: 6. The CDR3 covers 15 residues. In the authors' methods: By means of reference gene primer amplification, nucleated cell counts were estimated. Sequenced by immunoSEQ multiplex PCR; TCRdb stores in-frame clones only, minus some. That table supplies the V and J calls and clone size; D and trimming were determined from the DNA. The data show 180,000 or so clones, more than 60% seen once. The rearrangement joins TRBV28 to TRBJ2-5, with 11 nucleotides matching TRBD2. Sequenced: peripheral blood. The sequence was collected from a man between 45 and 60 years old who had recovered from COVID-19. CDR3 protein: CASSLLAGEGETQYF. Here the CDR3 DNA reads TGTGCCAGCAGTCTACTAGCGGGAGAGGGAGAGACCCAGTACTTC.